A single sample is the source of the 12 T cell receptor beta chains below, sequenced in a study of identical twins (dated by TCRdb to the mid-2010s). Libraries were built with 5' RACE. TCRdb lists the instrument as Illumina HiSeq 2000. Using fastp trimming at Q25 and MiXCR clonotype assembly, TCRdb reanalyzed the public sequencing data and kept in-frame beta chains. Each CDR3 protein appears once, grouped with its most common genes and DNA. The sample includes under 800,000 distinct CDR3 sequences, with approximately 22% observed a single time. Approximately 4.3% of the sample lies in the top ten. The data were also submitted as part of a second study, on T cells expressing NK-cell markers.

The material sequenced was PBMCs. Receptor source: a woman under 30 in good health.

This clonotype appeared a few times. The gene calls are TRBV20-1 and TRBJ2-7; weak D call: TRBD2 (5 bases). Germline V gene lookup returns CDR1 DFQATT and CDR2 SNEGSKA (reference sequence). This CDR3 has 15 amino acids. The V and J ends lost 0 bases and 5 bases respectively, with 17 bases between them. CDR3 protein: CSARDPSGTGDEQYF. CDR3 bases: TGCAGTGCTAGAGATCCCTCCGGAACCGGGGACGAGCAGTACTTC.

This clonotype has a count of ten or more. This chain uses TRBV20-1 with TRBJ2-3; TRBD2 agrees at 10 bases. After removal of 3 bases from V and 5 bases from J, the junction contained 8 bases not matched to a gene. The CDR3 has 15 amino acids. Germline CDR1 DFQATT, CDR2 SNEGSKA (reference sequence). The CDR3 sequence: CSASFTSGNLDTQYF. CDR3 in DNA: TGCAGTGCTAGTTTTACTAGCGGGAATCTAGATACGCAGTATTTT.

A remark on this clonotype: Germline and junction disagree at one end, which may indicate a read error. The chain joins TRBV5-1 to TRBJ2-7, with D unclear. Germline CDR1 is SGHRS and CDR2 is YFSETQ. This CDR3 is built from 13 residues. The CDR3 coding sequence is TGCGCCAGCAGCCCCCTGGACCGCTACGAGCAGTACTTT. Its protein product is CASSPLDRYEQYF. Supplemented by reference TRBV5-1 and TRBJ2-7, the full variable domain reads KAGVTQTPRYLIKTRGQQVTLSCSPISGHRSVSWYQQTPGQGLQFLFEYFSETQRNKGNFPGRFSGRQFSNSRSEMNVSTLELGDSALYLCASSPLDRYEQYFGPGTRLTVT.

This clonotype came up many times. V gene TRBV28 combines with J gene TRBJ2-7; D is uncertain. The CDR3 totals 14 residues. CDR1 is MDHEN, CDR2 SYDVKM, per germline. Deletions cut 5 bases from V and 2 bases from J, with 13 bases between. The CDR3 DNA sequence: TGTGCCAGCAGTCCACCGACACTGACCTACGAGCAGTACTTC. It specifies CASSPPTLTYEQYF.

The table lists this clonotype with many counts. The rearrangement joins TRBV5-5 to TRBJ1-6; tentatively, D is TRBD1 (6 bases). The V and J ends lost 0 bases and 9 bases respectively, with 16 bases between them. Germline assignment: CDR1 SGHKS and CDR2 YYEKEE (reference sequence). The CDR3 has 16 amino acids. CDR3 residues: CASSLDTGPPGSPLHF. The CDR3 DNA is TGTGCCAGCAGCTTGGACACAGGGCCCCCGGGTTCACCCCTCCACTTT.

The CDR3 region is CSVEGRGTTDTQYF. The CDR3 DNA sequence: TGCAGCGTTGAAGGCAGGGGCACCACAGATACGCAGTATTTT. The chain is built from TRBV29-1 and TRBJ2-3, with D maybe TRBD1 (6 bases). This CDR3 is 14 amino acids long. Trimming took 1 base from V and 2 from J, leaving 10 bases between them. Germline V gives CDR1 SQVTM, CDR2 ANQGSEA.

A few counts support this clonotype. This rearrangement joins TRBV7-9 to TRBJ1-2; no reliable D call. Trimming pared 5 bases from V and 4 bases from J, leaving 14 bases between. Germline assignment: CDR1 SEHNR and CDR2 FQNEAQ (reference sequence). This CDR3 comprises 14 residues. CDR3 sequence reads: CASSPGRPVYGYTF. In nucleotides, the CDR3 is TGTGCCAGCAGCCCGGGCCGTCCAGTCTATGGCTACACCTTC.

The chain carries TRBV7-9 and TRBJ2-3; D is uncertain. The germline gives CDR1 SEHNR, CDR2 FQNEAQ (reference sequence). Trimming shortened V by 3 bases and J by 0 bases, and 10 bases separated the two germline ends. The CDR3 consists of 15 residues. The DNA for the CDR3 is TGTGCCAGCAGCTTCGGCAGACTTAGCACAGATACGCAGTATTTT. It is translated as CASSFGRLSTDTQYF.

In its sample, this clonotype was seen a few times. The chain recombines TRBV12-3 or TRBV12-4 with TRBJ1-1; D may be TRBD1 (6 bases). The CDR3 is 12 residues long. V was pared by 4 bases and J by 5 bases, with 8 bases between. CDR3 nucleotides: TGTGCCAGCAGTTACAGGGAAACTGAAGCTTTCTTT. It specifies CASSYRETEAFF.

This sequence joins TRBV20-1 and TRBJ2-7; D possibly uses TRBD1 or TRBD2 (5 bases each). Germline V gene data show CDR1 as DFQATT and CDR2 as SNEGSKA (reference sequence). The V end lost 1 base, the J end lost 6 bases, and 19 bases lay between the germline ends. The CDR3 sequence is 15 residues long. In nucleotides, the CDR3 is TGCAGTGCTAGAGGGCCCGGGACGCGACGCGTCGAGCAGTACTTC. Its translation: CSARGPGTRRVEQYF.

V gene TRBV11-1 combines with J gene TRBJ2-5; D perhaps matches TRBD1 (5 bases). Per germline, CDR1 SGHAT and CDR2 FQDESV (reference sequence). With 4 bases removed from V and 5 bases from J, the gap between germline ends came to 14 bases. This CDR3 is built from 14 residues. CDR3: CASSSRPRGETQYF. CDR3 DNA sequence: TGTGCCAGCAGCTCGCGACCTAGGGGCGAGACCCAGTACTTC.

This clonotype has more than one count but fewer than ten. The chain has TRBV7-2 and TRBJ2-7, with 9 bases fitting TRBD2. Germline V gene sequence: CDR1 SGHTA, CDR2 FQGNSA. The CDR3 loop spans 15 amino acids. Losses at the gene ends were 5 bases for V and 7 bases for J; bases not matched to a gene: 12. The DNA of the CDR3 is TGTGCCAGCAGCGGAAGAGCGGGAGGACCTTTGGAGCAGTACTTC. The encoded protein is CASSGRAGGPLEQYF.